Listed below are T cell receptor beta chains from one sample, sequenced in a study of OX40 agonist ivuxolimab in advanced cancers. Assay: immunoSEQ multiplex PCR; the TCRdb copy retains only in-frame clones and omits some. The table shows roughly 60,000 clones, with roughly 80% occurring only once. The source material was CD4+ or CD8+ T cells sorted from blood, sampled in a trial of the OX40 agonist ivuxolimab. All receptors come from an adult with an advanced solid tumor such as melanoma, head and neck, liver or kidney cancer. CDR3s include the opening cysteine and the closing phenylalanine or tryptophan. The order of the fields is D gene, clone size, V gene, J gene, CDR3 protein, CDR3 DNA. A D gene is named only where the DNA matches it firmly. Rows give clone size only sometimes, using once, few, many, or a class for an expanded clone.

-	-	TRBV2	TRBJ2-1	CASSVEGRTTNEQFF	TGTGCCAGCAGCGTTGAGGGACGGACAACCAATGAGCAGTTCTTC
-	-	TRBV20-1	TRBJ2-1	CSARDRNEQFF	TGCAGTGCTAGAGATCGGAATGAGCAGTTCTTC
-	-	TRBV30	TRBJ2-3	CAWSVPNPDTQYF	TGTGCCTGGAGTGTACCTAACCCAGATACGCAGTATTTT
-	-	TRBV2	TRBJ2-1	CASSESSETSFF	TGTGCCAGCAGTGAAAGTTCCGAGACTTCGTTCTTC
-	-	TRBV5-5	TRBJ1-2	CASSLIPPGGYTF	TGTGCCAGCAGCTTGATCCCACCAGGTGGCTACACCTTC
TRBD1	-	TRBV7-2	TRBJ1-1	CASSLEQGTAFF	TGTGCCAGCAGCTTAGAACAGGGGACAGCTTTCTTT
TRBD1	-	TRBV5-4	TRBJ1-1	CASSLDRGQTEAFF	TGTGCCAGCAGCCTGGACAGGGGGCAAACTGAAGCTTTCTTT
TRBD2	once	TRBV19	TRBJ2-1	CASRNSGASYNEQFF	TGTGCCAGTAGAAATAGCGGGGCCTCCTACAATGAGCAGTTCTTC
-	-	TRBV7-3	TRBJ2-1	CASSLQVLGPNEQFF	TGTGCCAGCAGCTTACAAGTACTAGGGCCCAATGAGCAGTTCTTC
TRBD1	-	TRBV19	TRBJ2-7	CASSPGQGREQYF	TGTGCCAGTAGTCCCGGACAGGGTCGCGAGCAGTACTTC